This T cell receptor (beta chain) was observed in a study of hypomethylating agent response in myelodysplastic syndrome. Overall study: The most frequent mutation was TET2, in about 50% of the 11 patients.

For this clone: This CDR3 is also generated by other DNA sequences in the sample.

Looked up from germline, CDR1 is GTSNPN and CDR2 is SVGIG (reference sequence). V dropped 7 bases and J dropped 5; count of bases not matched to a gene: 6. The length of the CDR3 is 12 residues. Sequenced by immunoSEQ multiplex PCR; TCRdb stores in-frame clones only, minus some. The sample lists fewer than 7,500 clones, almost 85% occurring once. The V and J genes are TRBV30 and TRBJ1-2, with 8 nucleotides matching TRBD1. The sample in question was bone marrow, obtained before or after starting hypomethylating agent treatment for myelodysplastic syndrome (not recorded which). The sequence was collected from a human donor with myelodysplastic syndrome. The CDR3, as DNA: TGTGCCTCTACGACAGGGGAGTATGGCTACACCTTC. This sequence encodes CASTTGEYGYTF.